Each of the 32 T cell receptor beta chains below was sequenced from the same sample in a study of T-cell memory formation after mild COVID-19. TCRdb processed the 5' RACE reads anew with MiXCR; each CDR3 protein has one entry. Altogether about 340,000 distinct CDR3 sequences are present, about a sixth being singletons, with the ten largest covering more than 20%. Sequenced material: PBMCs or a T cell subset sorted from them (not recorded which). These receptors all come from a man aged 18-30 years who had mild COVID-19 (a few samples of this study predate the infection). Cell type and time point are not known.

The gene calls are TRBV4-2 and TRBJ2-1; tentative D call: TRBD1 (6 bases). In germline, CDR1 is LGHNA, CDR2 YNFKEQ. The V end was cut by 4 bases, the J end by 4 bases, with 14 bases between. There are 15 residues in the CDR3. The DNA for the CDR3 is TGTGCCAGCAGCCGGAACAGGGCCGGGTACAATGAGCAGTTCTTC. Amino acid sequence: CASSRNRAGYNEQFF.

The chain is built from TRBV12-5 and TRBJ1-5, with D uncertain. Trimming removed 1 base from V and 9 bases from J, with 10 bases in between. The CDR3 covers 13 residues. Germline CDR1 reads LGHNT; CDR2 reads FRNRAP. DNA of the CDR3: TGTGCTAGTGGTTTGGACGGGATTGGGCCCCAGCATTTT. This sequence encodes CASGLDGIGPQHF.

J is TRBJ2-2 and V is TRBV2; the D gene could be TRBD1 or TRBD2 (5 bases each). V lost 8 bases and J 5 bases, leaving 12 bases between the germline ends. Germline V CDR1 and CDR2: SNHLY, FYNNEI. This CDR3 is 13 amino acids long. Written as DNA, the CDR3 is TGTGCCAGCTGCTGGGGGAGAACCGGGGAGCTGTTTTTT. Encoded protein: CASCWGRTGELFF.

This clonotype was recorded a few times. The chain combines TRBV6-5 with TRBJ2-5; 9 bases are shared with TRBD1. The CDR3 totals 15 residues. The V segment lost 5 bases and the J segment 7 bases; nucleotides outside the gene matches: 11. Germline CDR1 MNHEY, CDR2 SVGAGI. The CDR3 sequence: CASSIPGQGFGTQYF. DNA of the CDR3: TGTGCCAGCAGTATTCCGGGACAGGGATTCGGGACCCAGTACTTC.

The chain has TRBV12-3 or TRBV12-4 and TRBJ1-5; the D gene is possibly TRBD1 (6 bases). The V gene lost 6 bases and the J gene lost 2 bases, with 11 bases spanning the gap. The CDR3 is made up of 14 amino acids. The CDR3 loop reads CASRAQGRNQPQHF. The DNA of the CDR3 is TGTGCCAGCAGAGCACAGGGCCGCAATCAGCCCCAGCATTTT.

The gene calls are TRBV7-9 and TRBJ2-2; D is possibly TRBD2 (6 bases). The CDR3 runs 15 residues. Germline V gene data show CDR1 as SEHNR and CDR2 as FQNEAQ (reference sequence). Trimming stripped 5 bases from V and 8 bases from J, with 18 bases between. The CDR3 loop is CASSLWAGGSGELFF. As DNA, the CDR3 is TGTGCCAGCAGCCTATGGGCCGGAGGGTCAGGGGAGCTGTTTTTT.

The CDR3 DNA reads TGTGCCAGCAGCCAAGATCTAGGCTATGAGCAGTTCTTC. Its protein is CASSQDLGYEQFF. This chain uses TRBV3-1 with TRBJ2-1; D gene unclear. CDR3 size: 13 residues. Germline lookup yields CDR1 LGHDT and CDR2 YNNKEL (reference sequence). Trimming cost V 0 bases and J 8 bases, with 8 bases left between them.

The chain has TRBV4-3 and TRBJ1-1, with 8 nucleotides matching TRBD1. Trimming removed 2 bases from V and 6 bases from J; junction bases left unmatched: 11. Per germline, CDR1 LGHNA and CDR2 YSLEER. CDR3 length equals 16 residues. The CDR3 DNA is TGCGCCAGCAGCCAATTCGCAGGGGGCGGTGGGGCTGAAGCTTTCTTT. Amino acids: CASSQFAGGGGAEAFF.

This clonotype was detected only a few times. This chain connects TRBV9 to TRBJ2-3, with 12 nucleotides matching TRBD2. CDR3 length: 16 residues. V trimming: 4 bases; J trimming: 3 bases; junction bases outside the gene matches: 6. Germline CDR1 SGDLS, CDR2 YYNGEE. CDR3 DNA: TGTGCCAGCAGCCCGCGACTAGCGGGGGCAACAGATACGCAGTATTTT. Translation: CASSPRLAGATDTQYF.

This clonotype was observed a handful of times. V gene TRBV9 combines with J gene TRBJ1-2, with 8 bases fitting TRBD1. Losses at the gene ends were 3 bases for V and 8 bases for J; bases not matched to a gene: 9. The CDR3 covers 14 residues. CDR1 and CDR2 from the germline V gene are SGDLS and YYNGEE. CDR3 sequence reads: CASSALGQVKGYTF. CDR3 in DNA: TGTGCCAGCAGCGCCCTGGGACAGGTTAAGGGCTACACCTTC. Variable domain in full (rest from reference TRBV9 and TRBJ1-2): DSGVTQTPKHLITATGQRVTLRCSPRSGDLSVYWYQQSLDQGLQFLIQYYNGEERAKGNILERFSAQQFPDLHSELNLSSLELGDSALYFCASSALGQVKGYTFGSGTRLTVV.

This clonotype was picked up a small number of times. For the CDR3, the DNA is TGCAGTGCTAGCGGGCATTCGGATCAGCCCCAGCATTTT. It encodes CSASGHSDQPQHF. This chain connects TRBV20-1 to TRBJ1-5, with unresolved D. The CDR3 consists of 13 residues. The germline V gene has CDR1 DFQATT and CDR2 SNEGSKA (reference sequence). Trimming shortened V by 3 bases and J by 5 bases, and 11 bases separated the two germline ends.

The chain combines TRBV10-3 with TRBJ1-1; 9 bases agree with TRBD1. The trim removed 3 bases at V and 4 bases at J, leaving 3 bases unmatched. Germline V gives CDR1 ENHRY, CDR2 SYGVKD. CDR3 length equals 14 residues. CDR3: CAISEEQGATEAFF. The CDR3 bases are TGTGCCATCAGTGAAGAACAGGGGGCCACTGAAGCTTTCTTT.

This clonotype was found a few times. This chain joins TRBV12-3 or TRBV12-4 and TRBJ2-1; TRBD1 agrees at 10 bases. V lost 7 bases, J lost 6 bases, and 24 bases stayed unmatched. The CDR3 covers 20 residues. As DNA, the CDR3 is TGTGCCAGCACCGAGGTCGGAGGGACAGGGGAGTGGGTGTGGTTCAATGAGCAGTTCTTC. Residues: CASTEVGGTGEWVWFNEQFF.

The rearrangement links TRBV6-5 to TRBJ2-5; D gene uncertain. V was trimmed by 4 bases and J by 6 bases, leaving 9 bases between them. Germline CDR1 reads MNHEY; CDR2 reads SVGAGI. The CDR3 is 12 amino acids. The CDR3 nucleotides read TGTGCCAGCAGTTTTGTTGGGCAGACCCAGTACTTC. Its translation is CASSFVGQTQYF.

The chain employs TRBV4-3 and TRBJ2-7; the D gene is possibly TRBD1 (6 bases). Looked up from germline, CDR1 is LGHNA and CDR2 is YSLEER. Trimming removed 0 bases from V and 6 bases from J, with 9 bases in between. This CDR3 region has 13 residues. CDR3 loop: CASSQDRGSEQYF. The CDR3 nucleotides read TGCGCCAGCAGCCAAGATAGGGGGAGCGAGCAGTACTTC.

This chain links TRBV20-1 with TRBJ1-1; no reliable D call. Deletions cut 3 bases from V and 4 bases from J, with 3 bases between. The CDR3 consists of 10 residues. Germline V lookup: CDR1 DFQATT, CDR2 SNEGSKA (reference sequence). The CDR3 DNA sequence: TGCAGTGCTAGGACCACTGAAGCTTTCTTT. Translation gives CSARTTEAFF.

This clonotype was observed a handful of times. The genes are TRBV25-1 and TRBJ1-2; 7 nucleotides align to TRBD1. There are 14 residues in the CDR3. Germline CDR1 and CDR2: MGHDK and SYGVNS. V trimming: 4 bases; J trimming: 4 bases; junction bases outside the gene matches: 6. The CDR3 here is CASSAPGQLYGYTF. The CDR3 DNA reads as TGTGCCAGCAGTGCTCCGGGACAGCTCTATGGCTACACCTTC.

This clonotype appeared a few times. The V call is TRBV6-5, the J call TRBJ1-3; D is undetermined. Trimming removed 6 bases at V and 3 bases at J, with 9 bases between. CDR1 is MNHEY, CDR2 SVGAGI, per germline. The CDR3 covers 13 residues. The CDR3 is CASRTESGNTIYF. CDR3 coding DNA: TGTGCCAGCAGAACAGAGAGTGGAAACACCATATATTTT.

V is TRBV5-4 and J is TRBJ2-3, with 9 positions matching TRBD2. The CDR3 spans 18 residues. Germline CDR1 reads SGHNT; CDR2 reads YYREEE (reference sequence). The V gene end was trimmed by 0 bases and the J gene end by 2 bases; junction bases not matched to a gene: 10. The CDR3 region is CASSLEASGARYTDTQYF. DNA of the CDR3: TGTGCCAGCAGCTTGGAGGCTAGCGGGGCGCGTTACACAGATACGCAGTATTTT.

This clonotype was picked up many times. This sequence joins TRBV12-3 or TRBV12-4 and TRBJ2-1; D is unresolved. The V gene lost 1 base and the J gene lost 9 bases, with 4 bases spanning the gap. The CDR3 spans 11 residues. This CDR3 is CASSLVTEQFF. CDR3 nucleotides: TGTGCCAGCAGTTTAGTGACTGAGCAGTTCTTC.

The chain combines TRBV6-2 or TRBV6-3 with TRBJ1-1; D is uncertain. Germline CDR1 is MNHEY and CDR2 is SVGEGT. The CDR3 covers 11 residues. Trimming left V 8 bases short and J 6 bases short, with 10 bases between. This chain's CDR3 is CASRMMAEAFF. The DNA of the CDR3 is TGTGCCAGCCGAATGATGGCTGAAGCTTTCTTT.

The chain recombines TRBV5-6 with TRBJ1-2, with 7 positions matching TRBD1. This CDR3 comprises 14 residues. CDR1 is SGHDT and CDR2 is YYEEEE in the germline V gene. V shed 2 bases and J 5 bases; nucleotides not matched to a gene: 6. The CDR3 coding sequence is TGTGCCAGCAGCTTTCGGGACAGAGATTATGGCTACACCTTC. Translating it yields CASSFRDRDYGYTF.

The rearrangement joins TRBV29-1 to TRBJ2-3; D is possibly TRBD2 (5 bases). CDR3 length: 20 amino acids. Trimming shortened V by 5 bases and J by 0 bases, and 30 bases separated the two germline ends. Germline V lookup: CDR1 SQVTM, CDR2 ANQGSEA. CDR3 in amino acids: CSVLLKRGKSPRGSTDTQYF. In DNA form, the CDR3 reads TGCAGCGTTCTCCTAAAACGGGGAAAAAGTCCCCGGGGTAGCACAGATACGCAGTATTTT.

A few counts support this clonotype. The gene calls are TRBV9 and TRBJ2-5, with TRBD1 matching 8 bases. J was trimmed by 5 bases and V by 3 bases; bases with no gene match: 9. This CDR3 spans 15 amino acids. Germline V gene data show CDR1 as SGDLS and CDR2 as YYNGEE. DNA of the CDR3: TGTGCCAGCAGCGCATATGTGACAGGGGTGGAGACCCAGTACTTC. Translating gives CASSAYVTGVETQYF.

This chain joins TRBV15 and TRBJ2-6; D ambiguous. V lost 1 base and J lost 0, with 4 bases in between. CDR1 and CDR2 (germline): LNHNV, YYDKDF (reference sequence). The CDR3 has 15 residues. The CDR3 sequence is CATSRVSSGANVLTF. The CDR3 bases are TGTGCCACCAGCAGAGTTTCCTCTGGGGCCAACGTCCTGACTTTC.

This clonotype was seen many times. V gene TRBV5-5 combines with J gene TRBJ1-1; D unresolved. Trimming removed 1 base from V and 4 bases from J, with 5 bases in between. This CDR3 contains 12 residues. Germline lookup yields CDR1 SGHKS and CDR2 YYEKEE (reference sequence). As DNA, the CDR3 is TGTGCCAGCAGCTTGCTCCGCACTGAAGCTTTCTTT. Amino acid sequence: CASSLLRTEAFF.

The rearrangement uses TRBV10-3 and TRBJ2-7; D perhaps matches TRBD1 (5 bases). V was clipped by 11 bases and J by 1 base, with 9 bases between them. This CDR3 region has 11 residues. Germline assignment: CDR1 ENHRY and CDR2 SYGVKD. The CDR3 bases are TGTGCCGCCAGGGCGTCCTACGAGCAGTACTTC. The encoded protein is CAARASYEQYF.

This rearrangement joins TRBV7-2 to TRBJ1-6; possible D gene TRBD1, 5 bases. The V end lost 11 bases, the J end lost 5 bases, and 13 bases lay between the germline ends. The CDR3 is 13 residues long. The germline V gene encodes CDR1 SGHTA and CDR2 FQGNSA. The CDR3 coding sequence is TGTGCCGGGAGAGGGGTCAATAATTCACCCCTCCACTTT. Residues: CAGRGVNNSPLHF.

This clonotype showed up just a few times. V is TRBV7-9 and J is TRBJ2-1; 12 positions agree with TRBD2. The CDR3 spans 15 residues. The germline CDR1 and CDR2 sequences are SEHNR and FQNEAQ (reference sequence). J lost 4 bases, V lost 5 bases, and 3 bases had no gene match. The CDR3 region is CASSRTSGEYNEQFF. The CDR3 DNA follows: TGTGCCAGCAGCCGGACTAGCGGGGAGTACAATGAGCAGTTCTTC.

The genes are TRBV15 and TRBJ2-3, with D unclear. V was trimmed by 3 bases and J by 0 bases, leaving 10 bases between them. Germline V gives CDR1 LNHNV, CDR2 YYDKDF (reference sequence). CDR3 length: 15 residues. CDR3 loop: CATSSPAASTDTQYF. CDR3 in DNA: TGTGCCACCAGCAGTCCCGCAGCTAGCACAGATACGCAGTATTTT.

This clonotype was seen only a few times. The gene calls are TRBV7-8 and TRBJ1-1, with TRBD1 identical over 8 bases. This CDR3 has 15 residues. Trimming cost V 1 base and J 6 bases; bases outside gene matches: 7. In germline, CDR1 is SGHVS, CDR2 FQNEAQ. CDR3 nucleotide sequence: TGTGCCAGCAGCTTAGGTGTCGTGACAGGGGCTGAAGCTTTCTTT. Translated: CASSLGVVTGAEAFF.

This clonotype occurred a few times. CDR3 loop: CASSEVIRDRDNSPLHF. The CDR3 nucleotides are TGTGCCAGCAGTGAGGTAATAAGGGACAGGGACAATTCACCCCTCCACTTT. This chain links TRBV25-1 with TRBJ1-6; TRBD1 agrees at 9 bases. CDR1 MGHDK and CDR2 SYGVNS come from the germline V gene. The V segment lost 3 bases and the J segment 7 bases; nucleotides outside the gene matches: 10. There are 17 residues in the CDR3.